This T cell receptor (beta chain) was profiled in a study of cytomegalovirus exposure and HLA in healthy donors. Regarding the study as a whole: In vitro work confirmed that a few CMV-associated chains recognize CMV antigens. Roughly uniform sequencing depth across donors was assumed, possibly incorrectly. Most observed TCR sequences were rare, whereas some public TCRs were detected in many donors. Among TCR beta chains, those listed as cytomegalovirus-associated numbered some 170.

60 Vbeta and 13 Jbeta primers were used in PCR. TCRdb's copy holds only in-frame clones and misses some; the assay was immunoSEQ multiplex PCR. This sample carries roughly 82,000 clones, with 1.5% going to the ten biggest clones. In regard to this clone: Its antigen is not identified. One end of the junction is discordant with germline, which a read error may explain.

Germline CDR1 is SSHAT and CDR2 is FNYEAQ (reference sequence). The CDR3 is 14 amino acids. The chain combines TRBV7-7 with TRBJ2-5; 7 nucleotides match TRBD2. This receptor was obtained from a woman aged 55-69 years in good health and CMV-seronegative. The sequencing input was PBMCs. The DNA of the CDR3 is TGTGCTAGCAGCTTAGGACTAGATGGGGAGACCCAGTACTTC. Its translation is CASSLGLDGETQYF.